The rows below give T cell receptor beta chains drawn from one sample of a study of blood T cell repertoires in COVID-19. The data were produced by immunoSEQ multiplex PCR, yet TCRdb's version contains in-frame clones alone and is incomplete. The sample records some 190,000 clones, more than 80% being singletons. The specimen sequenced was peripheral blood. Every receptor here comes from a woman between 40 and 50 years old with COVID-19, enrolled during active disease. The CDR3 runs from the conserved cysteine through the conserved F or W. D genes are given only for firm matches. The listing skips clone size in some rows; elsewhere it reads once, few, many or a size class.

TRBV6-4	TRBD2	TRBJ2-2	NA	CASSASGANTGELFF	TGTGCCAGCAGTGCTAGCGGAGCGAACACCGGGGAGCTGTTTTTT
TRBV9	TRBD2	TRBJ2-2	NA	CASSKRGLAGTDGELFF	TGTGCCAGCAGCAAAAGGGGACTAGCGGGGACGGACGGGGAGCTGTTTTTT
TRBV19	NA	TRBJ2-3	NA	CASSTQIGTSYF	TGTGCCAGTAGCACCCAGATCGGGACATCGTATTTT
TRBV7-9	NA	TRBJ1-1	NA	CASSSSTEAFF	TGTGCCAGCAGCTCGTCGACAGAAGCTTTCTTT
TRBV28	NA	TRBJ1-5	once	CASSRVLNQPQHF	TGTGCCAGCAGCAGGGTCCTTAATCAGCCCCAGCATTTT
TRBV18	TRBD2	TRBJ2-6	NA	CASSPLSASGGNTGANVLTF	TGTGCCAGCTCACCACTATCGGCTAGCGGGGGGAACACTGGGGCCAACGTCCTGACTTTC
TRBV28	NA	TRBJ2-4	once	CASSRQAIAKNIQYF	TGTGCCAGCAGTAGACAGGCGATAGCCAAAAACATTCAGTACTTC
TRBV28	NA	TRBJ1-4	NA	CASSLMWAGEKLFF	TGTGCCAGCAGTTTAATGTGGGCGGGGGAAAAACTGTTTTTT
TRBV7-9	TRBD1	TRBJ2-1	few	CASSSGTGVTRSTNEQFF	TGTGCCAGCAGCTCCGGGACAGGAGTGACTCGGTCCACTAATGAGCAGTTCTTC
TRBV28	TRBD2	TRBJ2-3	NA	CASSATSGRLADTQYF	TGTGCCAGCAGTGCCACTAGCGGGAGGCTCGCAGATACGCAGTATTTT
TRBV6-1	NA	TRBJ1-5	NA	CASSEVPLGEQPQHF	TGTGCCAGCAGTGAGGTCCCCCTAGGTGAACAGCCCCAGCATTTT
TRBV5-5	TRBD1	TRBJ2-5	NA	CASSFRQGVETQYF	TGTGCCAGCAGCTTTCGACAGGGGGTCGAGACCCAGTACTTC
TRBV12-3/TRBV12-4	NA	TRBJ2-3	NA	CASSPGVGTGRNF	TGTGCCAGCAGCCCCGGGGTGGGCACCGGTAGGAATTTT
TRBV19	NA	TRBJ1-3	NA	CASNSAGEYTIYF	TGTGCCAGTAACTCCGCAGGGGAATACACCATATATTTT
TRBV27	TRBD1	TRBJ1-6	NA	CASSSLTGTGTSPLHF	TGTGCCAGCAGTTCGTTAACCGGGACAGGGACGTCACCCCTCCACTTT
TRBV19	NA	TRBJ1-2	NA	CASSIGSTGAYTF	TGTGCCAGTAGTATAGGCTCGACAGGAGCCTACACCTTC
TRBV14	NA	TRBJ1-2	NA	CASSPARANYGYTF	TGTGCCAGCAGCCCCGCCAGGGCGAACTATGGCTACACCTTC
TRBV4-2	TRBD1	TRBJ1-2	NA	CASSQGTGSGVGYTF	TGTGCCAGCAGCCAAGGGACAGGGTCAGGAGTGGGCTACACCTTC
TRBV19	TRBD2	TRBJ2-2	NA	CASSRGLAGGTGELFF	TGTGCCAGTAGTCGCGGACTAGCGGGGGGAACCGGGGAGCTGTTTTTT
TRBV12-3/TRBV12-4	NA	TRBJ1-1	few	CASSLARQHEAFF	TGTGCCAGCAGTTTAGCTCGACAGCACGAAGCTTTCTTT
TRBV4-2	NA	TRBJ2-1	NA	CASSQVGGGGGPSNEQFF	TGTGCCAGCAGCCAAGTTGGCGGAGGGGGGGGGCCTAGTAATGAGCAGTTCTTC
TRBV29-1	NA	TRBJ2-1	NA	CSARWGRGEQFF	TGCAGCGCTAGGTGGGGAAGAGGGGAGCAGTTCTTC